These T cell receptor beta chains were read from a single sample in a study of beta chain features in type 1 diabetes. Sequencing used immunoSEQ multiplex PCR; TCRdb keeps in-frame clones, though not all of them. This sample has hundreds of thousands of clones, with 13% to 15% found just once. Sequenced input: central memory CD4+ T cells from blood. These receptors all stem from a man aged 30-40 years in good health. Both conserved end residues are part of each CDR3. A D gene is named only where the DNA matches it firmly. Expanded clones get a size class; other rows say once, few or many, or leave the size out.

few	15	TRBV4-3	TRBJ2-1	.	CASSPGDLSYNEQFF	TGCGCCAGCAGCCCCGGGGACCTCTCCTACAATGAGCAGTTCTTC
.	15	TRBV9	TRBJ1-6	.	CASSVAPGKNSPLHF	TGTGCCAGCAGCGTAGCTCCAGGGAAGAACTCACCCCTCCACTTT
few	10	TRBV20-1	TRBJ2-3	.	CSALWNTQYF	TGCAGTGCGCTTTGGAATACGCAGTATTTT
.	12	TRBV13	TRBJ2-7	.	CASSLAPLEQYF	TGTGCCAGCAGCTTAGCACCTTTGGAGCAGTACTTC
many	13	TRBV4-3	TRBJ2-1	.	CASSQDRGDEQFF	TGCGCCAGCAGCCAAGATCGGGGCGATGAGCAGTTCTTC
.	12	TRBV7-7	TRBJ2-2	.	CASSTNTGELFF	TGCGCCAGCAGCACGAACACCGGGGAGCTGTTTTTT
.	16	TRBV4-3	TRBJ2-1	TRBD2	CASSQDAGGSYNEQFF	TGCGCCAGCAGCCAAGATGCGGGGGGATCCTACAATGAGCAGTTCTTC
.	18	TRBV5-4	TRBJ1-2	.	CASSQDHGVSTTNYGYTF	TGCGCCAGCAGCCAAGATCATGGTGTATCCACCACTAACTATGGCTACACCTTC
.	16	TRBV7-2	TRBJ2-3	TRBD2	CASSPGTSGGANTQYF	TGTGCCAGCAGCCCAGGGACTAGCGGGGGGGCAAATACGCAGTATTTT
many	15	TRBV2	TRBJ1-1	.	CASSREGTANTEAFF	TGTGCCAGCAGTAGGGAGGGGACGGCGAACACTGAAGCTTTCTTT
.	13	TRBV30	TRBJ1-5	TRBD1	CAWSNRGDQPQHF	TGTGCCTGGTCTAACAGGGGTGATCAGCCCCAGCATTTT
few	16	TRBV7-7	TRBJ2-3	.	CASSQPGFSDTDTQYF	TGTGCCAGCAGCCAACCCGGGTTTTCTGACACAGATACGCAGTATTTT
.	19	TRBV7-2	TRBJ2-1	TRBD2	CASSLVFLAGGLKNNEQFF	TGTGCCAGCAGCTTAGTGTTCCTAGCGGGAGGGCTCAAAAACAATGAGCAGTTCTTC
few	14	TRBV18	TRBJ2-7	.	CASSPGPSRDEQYF	TGTGCCAGCTCACCAGGTCCGTCCAGGGACGAGCAGTACTTC
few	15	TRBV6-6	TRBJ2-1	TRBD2	CASSFERGLSDEQFF	TGTGCCAGCAGTTTCGAGCGGGGGTTATCAGATGAGCAGTTCTTC
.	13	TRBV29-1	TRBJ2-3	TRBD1	CSTGQASTDTQYF	TGCAGCACCGGACAGGCAAGCACAGATACGCAGTATTTT
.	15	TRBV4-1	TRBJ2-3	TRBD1	CASSQDGQGGDTQYF	TGCGCCAGCAGCCAAGACGGACAGGGAGGCGATACGCAGTATTTT
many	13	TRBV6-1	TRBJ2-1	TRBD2	CASEIAGSNEQFF	TGTGCCAGTGAGATAGCGGGGAGCAATGAGCAGTTCTTC
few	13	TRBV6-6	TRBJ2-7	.	CASTFGGTYEQYF	TGTGCCAGCACCTTCGGGGGTACCTACGAGCAGTACTTC
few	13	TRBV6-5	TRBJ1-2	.	CASSYASNYGYTF	TGTGCCAGCAGTTACGCTAGTAACTATGGCTACACCTTC
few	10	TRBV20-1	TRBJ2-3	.	CSGGKDTQYF	TGCAGTGGCGGAAAAGATACGCAGTATTTT
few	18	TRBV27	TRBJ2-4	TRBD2	CASRGLAGAGGAKNIQYF	TGTGCCAGCAGGGGACTAGCGGGAGCCGGGGGGGCCAAAAACATTCAGTACTTC
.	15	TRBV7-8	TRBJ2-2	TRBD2	CASSQGLANTGELFF	TGTGCCAGCAGCCAAGGACTAGCCAACACCGGGGAGCTGTTTTTT
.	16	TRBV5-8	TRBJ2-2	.	CASSLGRTVNTGELFF	TGTGCCAGCAGCTTGGGTAGGACAGTGAACACCGGGGAGCTGTTTTTT
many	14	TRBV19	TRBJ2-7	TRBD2	CASSTAGGAYEQYF	TGTGCCAGTAGTACAGCGGGGGGCGCCTACGAGCAGTACTTC
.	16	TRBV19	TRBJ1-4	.	CASSIGRDTTNEKLFF	TGTGCCAGTAGTATCGGCCGGGACACAACTAATGAAAAACTGTTTTTT
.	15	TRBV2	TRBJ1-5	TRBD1	CASSEAGTANQPQHF	TGTGCCAGCAGTGAAGCAGGGACAGCGAATCAGCCCCAGCATTTT
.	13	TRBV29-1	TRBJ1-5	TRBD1	CSVRTGSNQPQHF	TGCAGCGTCCGGACAGGGAGCAATCAGCCCCAGCATTTT
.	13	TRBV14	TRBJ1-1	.	CASSPRRGTEAFF	TGTGCCAGCAGCCCCCGGCGGGGGACTGAAGCTTTCTTT
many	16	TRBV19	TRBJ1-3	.	CASSINPKSSGNTIYF	TGTGCCAGTAGTATTAACCCTAAGAGCTCTGGAAACACCATATATTTT
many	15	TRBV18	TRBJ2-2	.	CASSPLTGNTGELFF	TGTGCCAGCTCACCATTGACAGGGAACACCGGGGAGCTGTTTTTT
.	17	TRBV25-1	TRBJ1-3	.	CASSDDVSRSIGNTIYF	TGTGCCAGCAGTGATGATGTCAGTCGGTCGATTGGAAACACCATATATTTT
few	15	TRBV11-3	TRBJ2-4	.	CASSLGVEPLDIQYF	TGTGCCAGCAGCTTAGGGGTAGAGCCATTAGACATTCAGTACTTC
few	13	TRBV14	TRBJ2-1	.	CASSQLWPSEQFF	TGTGCCAGCAGCCAATTGTGGCCAAGTGAGCAGTTCTTC
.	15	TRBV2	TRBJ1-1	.	CASRRERAGVTEAFF	TGTGCCAGCAGGAGAGAGAGGGCTGGGGTTACTGAAGCTTTCTTT
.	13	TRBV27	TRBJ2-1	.	CASSPRHHNEQFF	TGTGCCAGCAGTCCCCGGCACCACAATGAGCAGTTCTTC
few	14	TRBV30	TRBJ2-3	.	CAWSKLARTDTQYF	TGTGCCTGGAGTAAGCTAGCGCGCACAGATACGCAGTATTTT
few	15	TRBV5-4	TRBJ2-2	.	CASSLGAPSTGELFF	TGTGCCAGCAGCTTGGGGGCCCCTTCGACCGGGGAGCTGTTTTTT
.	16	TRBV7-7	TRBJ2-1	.	CASSQAGILQGPEQFF	TGCGCCAGCAGCCAAGCCGGGATCCTACAGGGACCCGAGCAGTTCTTC
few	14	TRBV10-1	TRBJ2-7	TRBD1	CASSHGQGFYEQYF	TGCGCCAGCAGTCACGGACAGGGATTTTACGAGCAGTACTTC
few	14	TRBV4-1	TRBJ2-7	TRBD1	CASSQRDRAYEQYF	TGCGCCAGCAGCCAACGGGACAGAGCCTACGAGCAGTACTTC
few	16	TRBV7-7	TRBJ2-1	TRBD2	CASSRGSSGPYNEQFF	TGTGCCAGCAGCCGCGGGTCTAGCGGGCCGTACAATGAGCAGTTCTTC
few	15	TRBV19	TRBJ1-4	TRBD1	CASSVQTGDNEKLFF	TGTGCCAGTAGTGTTCAGACAGGGGATAATGAAAAACTGTTTTTT
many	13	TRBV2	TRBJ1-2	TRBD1	CASSGDREDGYTF	TGTGCCAGCAGTGGGGACAGGGAGGATGGCTACACCTTC
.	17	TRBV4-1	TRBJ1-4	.	CASSQEGRPATNEKLFF	TGCGCCAGCAGCCAAGAGGGCAGACCGGCCACTAATGAAAAACTGTTTTTT
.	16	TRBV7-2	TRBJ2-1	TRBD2	CASSSWTSGGINEQFF	TGTGCCAGCAGCTCTTGGACTAGCGGGGGAATAAATGAGCAGTTCTTC
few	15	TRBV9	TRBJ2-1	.	CASSVGRGRYNEQFF	TGTGCCAGCAGCGTAGGGCGGGGGCGATACAATGAGCAGTTCTTC